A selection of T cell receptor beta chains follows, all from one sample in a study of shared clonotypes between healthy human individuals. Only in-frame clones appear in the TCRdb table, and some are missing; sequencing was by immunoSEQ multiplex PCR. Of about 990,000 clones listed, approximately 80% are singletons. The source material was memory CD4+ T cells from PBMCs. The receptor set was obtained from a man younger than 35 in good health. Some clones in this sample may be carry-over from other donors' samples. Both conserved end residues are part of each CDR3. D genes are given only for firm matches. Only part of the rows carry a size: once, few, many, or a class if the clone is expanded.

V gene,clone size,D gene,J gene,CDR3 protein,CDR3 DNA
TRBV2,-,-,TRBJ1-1,CASSRYRQMGTEAFF,TGTGCCAGCAGCCGGTACAGGCAGATGGGCACTGAAGCTTTCTTT
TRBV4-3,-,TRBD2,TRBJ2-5,CASSQDLGAGVGETQYF,TGCGCCAGCAGCCAAGATTTAGGAGCGGGAGTAGGAGAGACCCAGTACTTC
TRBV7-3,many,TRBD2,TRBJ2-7,CASSYKSGTSDYEQYF,TGTGCCAGCAGTTACAAATCCGGGACTAGCGATTACGAGCAGTACTTC
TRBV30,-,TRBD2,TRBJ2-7,CAWSEASGGYEQYF,TGTGCCTGGAGTGAGGCTAGCGGAGGCTACGAGCAGTACTTC
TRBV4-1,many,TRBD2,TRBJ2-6,CASSQAFRAGGHGANVLTF,TGCGCCAGCAGCCAAGCATTCCGAGCGGGAGGGCACGGGGCCAACGTCCTGACTTTC
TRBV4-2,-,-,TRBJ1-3,CASSQEWGAEDTIYF,TGTGCCAGCAGCCAAGAATGGGGGGCTGAGGACACCATATATTTT
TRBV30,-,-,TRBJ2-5,CAWSDGHALETQYF,TGTGCCTGGAGTGACGGACACGCGTTGGAGACCCAGTACTTC
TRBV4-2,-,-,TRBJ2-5,CASSQDGRQGQETQYF,TGTGCCAGCAGCCAAGATGGGCGGCAGGGTCAGGAGACCCAGTACTTC
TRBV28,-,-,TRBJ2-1,CASSSGRGKFF,TGTGCCAGCAGTAGTGGGCGAGGGAAGTTCTTC
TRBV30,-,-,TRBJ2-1,CACQFYNEQFF,TGTGCCTGCCAGTTCTACAATGAGCAGTTCTTC
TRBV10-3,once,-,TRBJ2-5,CAISGEWEQYF,TGTGCCATCAGTGGCGAATGGGAGCAGTACTTC
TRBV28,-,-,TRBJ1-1,CASSLMGGAVTEAFF,TGTGCCAGCAGTTTAATGGGGGGCGCGGTCACTGAAGCTTTCTTT
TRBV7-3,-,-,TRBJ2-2,CASSLNSAGNTGELFF,TGTGCCAGCAGCTTAAACTCAGCGGGGAACACCGGGGAGCTGTTTTTT
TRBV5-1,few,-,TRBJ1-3,CASSLGQLFSGNTIYF,TGCGCCAGCAGCTTGGGACAGCTTTTCTCTGGAAACACCATATATTTT
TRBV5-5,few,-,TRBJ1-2,CASSGRTRYGYTF,TGTGCCAGCAGTGGGAGGACACGCTATGGCTACACCTTC